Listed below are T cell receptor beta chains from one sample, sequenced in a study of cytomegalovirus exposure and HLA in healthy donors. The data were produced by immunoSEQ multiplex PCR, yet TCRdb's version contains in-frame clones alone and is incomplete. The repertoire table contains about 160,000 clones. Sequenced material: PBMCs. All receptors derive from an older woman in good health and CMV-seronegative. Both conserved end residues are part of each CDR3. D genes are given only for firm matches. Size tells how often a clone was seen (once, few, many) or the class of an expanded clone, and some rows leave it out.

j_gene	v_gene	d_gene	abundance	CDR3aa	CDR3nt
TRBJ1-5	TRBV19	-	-	CASSIDFGEQPQHF	TGTGCCAGTAGTATAGATTTCGGGGAACAGCCCCAGCATTTT
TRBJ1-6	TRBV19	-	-	CASSILSGGDSPLHF	TGTGCCAGTAGTATCCTAAGTGGGGGCGATTCACCCCTCCACTTT
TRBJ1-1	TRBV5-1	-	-	CASSRAEDTEAFF	TGCGCCAGCAGCCGTGCCGAGGACACTGAAGCTTTCTTT
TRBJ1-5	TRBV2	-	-	CASRGEAQPQHF	TGTGCCAGTCGGGGAGAGGCTCAGCCCCAGCATTTT
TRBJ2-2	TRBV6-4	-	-	CASSAQGVNTGELFF	TGTGCCAGCAGCGCGCAGGGCGTGAACACCGGGGAGCTGTTTTTT
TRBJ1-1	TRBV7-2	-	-	CASSPGQRNTEAFF	TGTGCCAGCAGCCCAGGACAGAGGAACACTGAAGCTTTCTTT
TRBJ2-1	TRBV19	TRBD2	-	CASRLAGGYNEQFF	TGTGCCAGTAGGCTAGCGGGGGGGTACAATGAGCAGTTCTTC
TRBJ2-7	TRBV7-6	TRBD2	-	CASSSPSGRNGAEQYF	TGTGCCAGCAGCTCCCCCAGCGGGAGAAACGGCGCCGAGCAGTACTTC
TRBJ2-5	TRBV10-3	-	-	CAMGLQETQYF	TGTGCCATGGGACTCCAGGAGACCCAGTACTTC
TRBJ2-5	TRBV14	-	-	CASSPKGGEETQYF	TGTGCCAGCAGCCCCAAGGGCGGGGAAGAGACCCAGTACTTC
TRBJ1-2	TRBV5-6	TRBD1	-	CASSSTGVFNYGYTF	TGTGCCAGCAGCTCGACAGGGGTTTTTAACTATGGCTACACCTTC
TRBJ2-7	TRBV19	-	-	CASSSGGGTSSYEQYF	TGTGCCAGTAGTAGTGGAGGCGGGACGAGCTCCTACGAGCAGTACTTC
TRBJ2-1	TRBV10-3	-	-	CAIGGESNEQFF	TGTGCCATCGGGGGCGAGAGTAATGAGCAGTTCTTC
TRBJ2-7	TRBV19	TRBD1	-	CASSRDSDYEQYF	TGTGCCAGTAGCCGGGACAGCGACTACGAGCAGTACTTC
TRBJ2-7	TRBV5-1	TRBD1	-	CASRAGTGGVEQYF	TGCGCCAGCAGGGCCGGGACAGGGGGCGTCGAGCAGTACTTC
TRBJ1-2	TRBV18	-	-	CASSPGGADYGYTF	TGTGCCAGCTCACCAGGGGGCGCGGACTATGGCTACACCTTC
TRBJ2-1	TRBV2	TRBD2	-	CASSERDLWDYQNNEQFF	TGTGCCAGCAGTGAACGAGACCTTTGGGACTACCAGAACAATGAGCAGTTCTTC
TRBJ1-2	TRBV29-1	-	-	CSVRTGRDPQYGYTF	TGCAGCGTCCGGACGGGGAGGGACCCTCAATATGGCTACACCTTC
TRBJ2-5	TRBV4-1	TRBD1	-	CASSQVIQGDAKEAQYF	TGCGCCAGCAGCCAAGTCATCCAGGGGGATGCCAAAGAGGCCCAGTACTTC
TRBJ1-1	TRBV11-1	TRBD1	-	CASSWDRWTEAFF	TGTGCCAGCAGCTGGGACAGATGGACTGAAGCTTTCTTT
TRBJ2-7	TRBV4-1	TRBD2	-	CASSPGTSGEQYF	TGCGCCAGCAGCCCGGGGACTAGCGGCGAGCAGTACTTC
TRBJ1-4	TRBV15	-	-	CATSRDGVGAGNEKLFF	TGTGCCACCAGCAGAGATGGGGTGGGGGCTGGGAATGAAAAACTGTTTTTT
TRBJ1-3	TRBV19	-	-	CASSVQGRRGGNTIYF	TGTGCCAGTAGTGTACAGGGAAGGAGAGGTGGAAACACCATATATTTT
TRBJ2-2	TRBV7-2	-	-	CASSLRGSGNTGELFF	TGTGCCAGCAGCTTACGAGGGAGTGGGAACACCGGGGAGCTGTTTTTT
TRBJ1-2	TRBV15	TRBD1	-	CATSRDGQGFMDYGYTF	TGTGCCACCAGCAGAGACGGACAGGGGTTTATGGACTATGGCTACACCTTC
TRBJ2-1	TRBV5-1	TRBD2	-	CASSLAGTSGYNEQFF	TGCGCCAGCAGCTTGGCTGGGACTAGCGGATACAATGAGCAGTTCTTC
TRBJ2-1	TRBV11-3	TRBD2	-	CASSLGQLAGGPNEQFF	TGTGCCAGCAGCTTAGGACAGCTAGCGGGAGGGCCCAATGAGCAGTTCTTC
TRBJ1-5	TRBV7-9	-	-	CASSLYNQPQHF	TGTGCCAGCAGCCTTTACAATCAGCCCCAGCATTTT
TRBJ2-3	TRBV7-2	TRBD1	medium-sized	CASSLGQGHTDTQYF	TGTGCCAGCAGCTTAGGACAGGGACACACAGATACGCAGTATTTT
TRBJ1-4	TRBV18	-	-	CASSRNSGGEKLFF	TGTGCCAGCTCACGTAACAGCGGGGGTGAAAAACTGTTTTTT
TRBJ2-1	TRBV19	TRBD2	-	CASSLAGGGVTYNEQFF	TGTGCCAGTAGTCTAGCGGGAGGTGGGGTTACCTACAATGAACAGTTCTTC
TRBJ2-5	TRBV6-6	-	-	CASSYSKNWAKETQYF	TGTGCCAGCAGTTACTCTAAGAACTGGGCCAAGGAGACCCAGTACTTC
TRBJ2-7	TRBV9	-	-	CASSAEAWSGSYEQYF	TGTGCCAGCAGCGCGGAGGCCTGGAGTGGTTCCTACGAGCAGTACTTC
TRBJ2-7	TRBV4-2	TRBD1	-	CASSQPGQGANEQYF	TGTGCCAGCAGCCAACCGGGACAGGGGGCTAACGAGCAGTACTTC
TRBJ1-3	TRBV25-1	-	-	CASRSAGKSSGNTIYF	TGTGCCAGCCGCTCGGCGGGCAAAAGCTCTGGAAACACCATATATTTT
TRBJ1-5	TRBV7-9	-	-	CASSFPGVQPQHF	TGTGCCAGCAGCTTTCCGGGAGTTCAGCCCCAGCATTTT
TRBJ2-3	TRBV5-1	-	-	CASRSGDTQYF	TGCGCCAGCAGATCAGGGGATACGCAGTATTTT
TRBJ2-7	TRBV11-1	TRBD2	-	CASSPGLVYDEQYF	TGTGCCAGCAGCCCGGGACTAGTATACGATGAGCAGTACTTC
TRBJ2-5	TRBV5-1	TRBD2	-	CASSLTSGGIGYF	TGCGCCAGCAGCCTCACTAGCGGGGGCATAGGGTACTTC
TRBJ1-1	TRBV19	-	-	CASSTSDSGTTEAFF	TGTGCCAGTAGTACGTCGGACAGTGGAACAACTGAAGCTTTCTTT
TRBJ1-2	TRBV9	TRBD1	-	CASSSGQGGNYGYTF	TGTGCCAGCAGCTCCGGACAGGGGGGAAACTATGGCTACACCTTC
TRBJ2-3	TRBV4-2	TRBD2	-	CASSSGGSSTDTQYF	TGTGCCAGCAGTTCGGGGGGTTCTAGCACAGATACGCAGTATTTT
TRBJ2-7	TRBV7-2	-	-	CASSLGTPNTYEQYF	TGTGCCAGCAGCTTAGGGACACCAAACACCTACGAGCAGTACTTC
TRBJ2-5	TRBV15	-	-	CATSRGTAKGGETQYF	TGTGCCACCAGCAGAGGGACAGCAAAAGGGGGAGAGACCCAGTACTTC
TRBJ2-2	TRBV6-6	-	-	CASSYRTANTGELFF	TGTGCCAGCAGTTATCGGACAGCGAACACCGGGGAGCTGTTTTTT
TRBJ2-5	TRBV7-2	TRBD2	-	CASSLSLAEETQYF	TGTGCCAGCAGCTTAAGCCTAGCGGAAGAGACCCAGTACTTC
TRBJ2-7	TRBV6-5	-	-	CASSSGGYEQYF	TGTGCCAGCAGCTCTGGAGGATACGAGCAGTACTTC
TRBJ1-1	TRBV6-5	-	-	CASSRQENTEAFF	TGTGCCAGCAGCCGACAAGAGAACACTGAAGCTTTCTTT
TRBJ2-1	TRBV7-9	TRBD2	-	CASSLEATSGSYNEQFF	TGTGCCAGCAGCTTAGAAGCTACTAGCGGTTCCTACAATGAGCAGTTCTTC
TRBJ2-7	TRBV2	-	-	CASSDQGSTYEQYF	TGTGCCAGCAGTGACCAGGGGTCTACCTACGAGCAGTACTTC
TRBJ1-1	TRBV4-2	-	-	CASSQELGGALEAFF	TGTGCCAGCAGCCAAGAGTTAGGAGGGGCCTTAGAAGCTTTCTTT
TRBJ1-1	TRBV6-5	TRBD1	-	CASGTGNTEAFF	TGTGCCAGCGGGACAGGGAACACTGAAGCTTTCTTT
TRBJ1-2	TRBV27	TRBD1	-	CASGGPSTGDGYTF	TGTGCCAGCGGAGGCCCTTCGACAGGGGATGGCTACACCTTC
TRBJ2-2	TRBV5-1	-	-	CASSFLTDSGPNTGELFF	TGCGCCAGCAGCTTCCTAACTGATAGCGGACCTAACACCGGGGAGCTGTTTTTT
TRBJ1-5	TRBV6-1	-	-	CASTVGRYSNQPQHF	TGTGCCAGCACCGTGGGCCGGTATAGCAATCAGCCCCAGCATTTT
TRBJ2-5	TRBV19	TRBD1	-	CASRRAGTGGKETQYF	TGTGCCAGTAGGAGGGCTGGGACAGGGGGCAAAGAGACCCAGTACTTC
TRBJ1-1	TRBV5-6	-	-	CASSLARGRLNTEAFF	TGTGCCAGCAGCTTGGCCCGGGGTCGTCTGAACACTGAAGCTTTCTTT
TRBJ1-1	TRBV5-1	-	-	CASSLGSGALEAFF	TGCGCCAGCAGCTTGGGCTCAGGTGCCCTTGAAGCTTTCTTT